This T cell receptor (beta chain) was sequenced in a study of blood T cell repertoires in COVID-19. Across the whole study: Acute and convalescent COVID-19 specimens originated in the United States, Italy and Spain. PBMCs, B-cell-depleted T cells, or T cells were the source of the cDNA or gDNA that made up the material.

Original processing notes: Cell counts per sample came from amplifying reference gene primers. Sequencing used immunoSEQ multiplex PCR; TCRdb keeps in-frame clones, though not all of them. From that table come the V and J calls and clone size; the DNA was used to work out D and trimming. The sample contains about 400,000 clones, roughly 88% of which appear only once. Losses at the gene ends were 2 bases for V and 2 bases for J; bases not matched to a gene: 6. This CDR3 contains 15 residues. Per the germline V gene, CDR1 is SGHDT and CDR2 is YYEEEE. Participants were aged roughly 18 to 95 years, lived in around 25 US areas, and enrolled virtually.

The TCR was taken from a woman aged 35 to 49 with acute COVID-19. Sequenced: PBMCs or T cells enriched from blood (not recorded which). J is TRBJ2-7 and V is TRBV5-6, with 8 bases aligning to TRBD2. The CDR3 spells CASSFPGGFPYEQYF. The DNA for the CDR3 is TGTGCCAGCAGCTTCCCGGGGGGGTTCCCCTACGAGCAGTACTTC. The complete variable domain, with remaining parts taken from reference TRBV5-6 and TRBJ2-7, reads DAGVTQSPTHLIKTRGQQVTLRCSPKSGHDTVSWYQQALGQGPQFIFQYYEEEERQRGNFPDRFSGHQFPNYSSELNVNALLLGDSALYLCASSFPGGFPYEQYFGPGTRLTVT.